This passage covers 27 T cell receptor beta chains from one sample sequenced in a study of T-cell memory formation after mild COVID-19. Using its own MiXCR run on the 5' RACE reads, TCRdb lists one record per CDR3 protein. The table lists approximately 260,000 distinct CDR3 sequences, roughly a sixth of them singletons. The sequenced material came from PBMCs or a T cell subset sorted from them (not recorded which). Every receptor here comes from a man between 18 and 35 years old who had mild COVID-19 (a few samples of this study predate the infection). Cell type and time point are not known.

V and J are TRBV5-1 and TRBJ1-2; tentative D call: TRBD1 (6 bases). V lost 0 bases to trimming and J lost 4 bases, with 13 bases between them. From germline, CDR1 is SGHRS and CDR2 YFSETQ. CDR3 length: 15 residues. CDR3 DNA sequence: TGCGCCAGCAGCTTGGGCGTGGGGGCCCCCTATGGCTACACCTTC. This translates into CASSLGVGAPYGYTF. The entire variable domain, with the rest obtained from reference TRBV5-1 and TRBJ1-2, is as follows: KAGVTQTPRYLIKTRGQQVTLSCSPISGHRSVSWYQQTPGQGLQFLFEYFSETQRNKGNFPGRFSGRQFSNSRSEMNVSTLELGDSALYLCASSLGVGAPYGYTFGSGTRLTVV.

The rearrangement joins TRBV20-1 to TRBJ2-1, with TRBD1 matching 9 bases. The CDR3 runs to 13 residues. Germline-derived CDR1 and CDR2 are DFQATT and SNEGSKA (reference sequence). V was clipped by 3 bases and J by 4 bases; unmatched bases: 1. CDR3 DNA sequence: TGCAGTGCTAGCGGACAGGGGTACAATGAGCAGTTCTTC. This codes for CSASGQGYNEQFF.

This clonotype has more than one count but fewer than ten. The CDR3 sequence is CASSPGQASREQYV. In nucleotides, the CDR3 is TGTGCCAGCAGCCCTGGACAGGCCAGTAGGGAGCAGTACGTC. The gene calls are TRBV28 and TRBJ2-7, with 7 nucleotides matching TRBD1. The germline gives CDR1 MDHEN, CDR2 SYDVKM. The CDR3 is made up of 14 amino acids. Trimming removed 6 bases from V and 7 bases from J; junction bases left unmatched: 12.

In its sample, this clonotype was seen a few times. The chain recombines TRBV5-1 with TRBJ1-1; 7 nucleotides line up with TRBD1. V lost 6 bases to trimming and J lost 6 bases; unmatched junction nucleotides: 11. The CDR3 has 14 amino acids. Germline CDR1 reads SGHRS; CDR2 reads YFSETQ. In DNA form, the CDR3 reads TGCGCCAGCACCTTAGACAGGGTGGGCGCTGAAGCTTTCTTT. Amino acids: CASTLDRVGAEAFF.

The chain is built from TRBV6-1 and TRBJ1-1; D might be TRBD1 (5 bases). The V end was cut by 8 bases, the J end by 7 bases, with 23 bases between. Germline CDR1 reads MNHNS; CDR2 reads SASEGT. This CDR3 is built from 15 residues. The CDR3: CASRRGSGVGNEAFF. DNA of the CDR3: TGTGCCAGCCGTCGGGGCTCAGGAGTAGGGAATGAAGCTTTCTTT.

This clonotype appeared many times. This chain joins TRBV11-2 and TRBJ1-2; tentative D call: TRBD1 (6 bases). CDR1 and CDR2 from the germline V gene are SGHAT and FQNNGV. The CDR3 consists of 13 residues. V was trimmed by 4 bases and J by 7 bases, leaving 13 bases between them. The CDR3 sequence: CASSSGTGSGYTF. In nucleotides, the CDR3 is TGTGCCAGCAGCTCCGGAACAGGGTCTGGCTACACCTTC. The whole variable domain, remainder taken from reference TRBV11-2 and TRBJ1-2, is EAGVAQSPRYKIIEKRQSVAFWCNPISGHATLYWYQQILGQGPKLLIQFQNNGVVDDSQLPKDRFSAERLKGVDSTLKIQPAKLEDSAVYLCASSSGTGSGYTFGSGTRLTVV.

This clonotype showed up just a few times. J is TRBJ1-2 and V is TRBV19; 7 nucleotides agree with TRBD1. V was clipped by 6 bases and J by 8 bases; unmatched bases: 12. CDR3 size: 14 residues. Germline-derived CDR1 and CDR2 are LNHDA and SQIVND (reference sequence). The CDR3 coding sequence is TGTGCCAGTAGGAAAACGGACAGGATGGGAGGCTACACCTTC. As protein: CASRKTDRMGGYTF.

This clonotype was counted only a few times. CDR3 DNA: TGTGCCAGCAGCTTAGGCTTGGGACCGCGATCCTTCGGGAACACCATATATTTT. It specifies CASSLGLGPRSFGNTIYF. The genes are TRBV7-2 and TRBJ1-3, with D tentatively TRBD1 (5 bases). Germline V gene lookup returns CDR1 SGHTA and CDR2 FQGNSA. V dropped 1 base and J dropped 7 bases, with 23 bases sitting between them. The CDR3 is made up of 18 amino acids.

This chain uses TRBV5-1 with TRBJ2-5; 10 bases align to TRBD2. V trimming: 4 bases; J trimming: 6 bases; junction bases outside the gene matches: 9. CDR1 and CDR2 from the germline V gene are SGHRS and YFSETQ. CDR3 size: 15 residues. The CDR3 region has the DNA TGCGCCAGCAGCCCAACAAGCGGGGGGGATCAGACCCAGTACTTC. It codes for CASSPTSGGDQTQYF.

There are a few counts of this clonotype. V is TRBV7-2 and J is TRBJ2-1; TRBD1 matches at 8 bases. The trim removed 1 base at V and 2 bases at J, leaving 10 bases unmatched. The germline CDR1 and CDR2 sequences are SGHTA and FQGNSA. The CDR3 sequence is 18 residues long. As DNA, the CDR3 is TGTGCCAGCAGCTTAGAGGGGAGCTGGGACAGGACCTACAATGAGCAGTTCTTC. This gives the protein CASSLEGSWDRTYNEQFF. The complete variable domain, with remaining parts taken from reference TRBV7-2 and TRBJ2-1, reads GAGVSQSPSNKVTEKGKDVELRCDPISGHTALYWYRQSLGQGLEFLIYFQGNSAPDKSGLPSDRFSAERTGGSVSTLTIQRTQQEDSAVYLCASSLEGSWDRTYNEQFFGPGTRLTVL.

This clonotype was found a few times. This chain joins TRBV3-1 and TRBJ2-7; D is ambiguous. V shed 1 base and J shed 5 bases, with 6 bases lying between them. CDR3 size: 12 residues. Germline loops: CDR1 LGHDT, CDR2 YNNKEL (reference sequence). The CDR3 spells CASSQGLDEQYF. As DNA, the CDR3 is TGTGCCAGCAGCCAAGGTTTGGACGAGCAGTACTTC.

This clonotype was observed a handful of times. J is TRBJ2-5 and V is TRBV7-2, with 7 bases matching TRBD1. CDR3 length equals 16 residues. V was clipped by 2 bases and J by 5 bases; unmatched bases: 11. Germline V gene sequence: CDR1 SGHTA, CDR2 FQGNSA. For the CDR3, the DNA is TGTGCCAGCAGCTTACAAAGGGGGCGCCCCCGGGAGACCCAGTACTTC. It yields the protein CASSLQRGRPRETQYF.

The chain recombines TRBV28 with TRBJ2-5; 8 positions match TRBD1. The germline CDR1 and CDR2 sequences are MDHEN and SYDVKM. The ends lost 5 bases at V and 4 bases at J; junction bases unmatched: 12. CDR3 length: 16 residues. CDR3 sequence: CASSPRGPPERETQYF. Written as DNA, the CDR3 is TGTGCCAGCAGTCCCAGGGGGCCACCAGAGAGAGAGACCCAGTACTTC.

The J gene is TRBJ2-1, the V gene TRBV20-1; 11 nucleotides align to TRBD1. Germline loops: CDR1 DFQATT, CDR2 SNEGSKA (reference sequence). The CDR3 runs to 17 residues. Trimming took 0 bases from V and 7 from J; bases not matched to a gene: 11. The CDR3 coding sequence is TGCAGTGCTAGAGATGCAACCGGGACAGGGGGTTGGAATGAGCAGTTCTTC. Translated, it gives CSARDATGTGGWNEQFF.

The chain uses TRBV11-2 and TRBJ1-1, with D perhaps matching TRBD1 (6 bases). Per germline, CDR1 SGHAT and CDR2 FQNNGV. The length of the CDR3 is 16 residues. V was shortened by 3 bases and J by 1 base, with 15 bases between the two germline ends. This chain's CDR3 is CASSFHTGRGNTEAFF. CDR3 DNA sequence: TGTGCCAGCAGCTTCCACACAGGGAGAGGGAACACTGAAGCTTTCTTT.

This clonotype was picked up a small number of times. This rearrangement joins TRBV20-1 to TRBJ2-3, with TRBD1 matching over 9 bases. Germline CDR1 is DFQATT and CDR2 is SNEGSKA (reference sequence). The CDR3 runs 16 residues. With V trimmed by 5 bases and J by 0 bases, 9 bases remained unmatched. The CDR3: CSARGMTGGSTDTQYF. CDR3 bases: TGCAGTGCTCGGGGGATGACAGGGGGAAGCACAGATACGCAGTATTTT.

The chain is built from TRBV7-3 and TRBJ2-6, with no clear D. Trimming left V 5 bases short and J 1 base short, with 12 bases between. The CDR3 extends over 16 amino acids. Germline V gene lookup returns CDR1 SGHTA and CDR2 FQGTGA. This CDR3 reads CASSLVLGSGANVLTF. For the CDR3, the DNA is TGTGCCAGCAGCCTCGTACTCGGATCTGGGGCCAACGTCCTGACTTTC.

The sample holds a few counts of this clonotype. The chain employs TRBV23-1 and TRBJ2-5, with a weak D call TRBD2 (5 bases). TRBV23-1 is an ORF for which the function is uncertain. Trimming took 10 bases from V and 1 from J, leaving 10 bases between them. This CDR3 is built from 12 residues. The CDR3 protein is CAKWAGQETQYF. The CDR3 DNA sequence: TGCGCCAAGTGGGCGGGCCAAGAGACCCAGTACTTC.

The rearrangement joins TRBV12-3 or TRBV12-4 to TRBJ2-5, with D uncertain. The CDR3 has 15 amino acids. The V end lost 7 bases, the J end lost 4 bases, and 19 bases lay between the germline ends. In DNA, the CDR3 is TGTGCCAGCACTCCATCAGATATTAGAGGAGAGACCCAGTACTTC. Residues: CASTPSDIRGETQYF.

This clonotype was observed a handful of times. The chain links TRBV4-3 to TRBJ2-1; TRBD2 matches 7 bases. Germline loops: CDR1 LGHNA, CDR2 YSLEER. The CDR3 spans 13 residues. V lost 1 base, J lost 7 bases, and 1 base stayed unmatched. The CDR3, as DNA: TGCGCCAGCAGCCAAGGACTAGCAAATGAGCAGTTCTTC. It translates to CASSQGLANEQFF.

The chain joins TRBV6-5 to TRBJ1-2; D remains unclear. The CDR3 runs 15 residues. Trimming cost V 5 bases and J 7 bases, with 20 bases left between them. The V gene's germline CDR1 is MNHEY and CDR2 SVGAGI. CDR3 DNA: TGTGCCAGCAGTAAACGGACCCTAACGAGCGGTGGCTACACCTTC. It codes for CASSKRTLTSGGYTF.

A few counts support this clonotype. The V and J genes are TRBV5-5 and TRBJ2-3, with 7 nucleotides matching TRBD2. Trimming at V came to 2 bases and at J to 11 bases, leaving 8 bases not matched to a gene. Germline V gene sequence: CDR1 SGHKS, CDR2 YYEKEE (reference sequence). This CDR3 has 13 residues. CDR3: CASSFDGGIVQYF. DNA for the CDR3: TGTGCCAGCAGCTTCGACGGGGGGATTGTGCAGTATTTT.

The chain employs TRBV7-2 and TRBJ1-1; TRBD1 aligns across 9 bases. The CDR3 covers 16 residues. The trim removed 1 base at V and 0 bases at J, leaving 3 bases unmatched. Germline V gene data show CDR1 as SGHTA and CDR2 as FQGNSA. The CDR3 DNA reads TGTGCCAGCAGCTTAGGGACAGGGGCCATGAACACTGAAGCTTTCTTT. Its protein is CASSLGTGAMNTEAFF.

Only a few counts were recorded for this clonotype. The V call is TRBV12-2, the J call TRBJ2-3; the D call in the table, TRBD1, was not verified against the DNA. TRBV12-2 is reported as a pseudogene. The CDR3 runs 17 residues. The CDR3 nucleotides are TGTGCAAGTCGCTCTCCCGGGCGGACGATCCCCACAGATACGCAGTATTTT. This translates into CASRSPGRTIPTDTQYF.

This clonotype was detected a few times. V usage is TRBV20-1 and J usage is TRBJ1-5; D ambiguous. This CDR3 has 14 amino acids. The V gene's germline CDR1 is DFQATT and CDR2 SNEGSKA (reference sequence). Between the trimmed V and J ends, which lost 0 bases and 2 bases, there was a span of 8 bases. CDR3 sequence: CSARDRTGNQPQHF. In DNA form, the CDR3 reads TGCAGTGCTAGAGATCGAACAGGCAATCAGCCCCAGCATTTT.

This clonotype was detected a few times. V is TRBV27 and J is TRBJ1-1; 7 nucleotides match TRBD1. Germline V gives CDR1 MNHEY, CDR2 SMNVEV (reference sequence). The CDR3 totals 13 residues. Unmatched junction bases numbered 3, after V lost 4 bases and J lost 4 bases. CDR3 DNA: TGTGCCAGCAGTTGGACAGGTAGCACTGAAGCTTTCTTT. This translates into CASSWTGSTEAFF.

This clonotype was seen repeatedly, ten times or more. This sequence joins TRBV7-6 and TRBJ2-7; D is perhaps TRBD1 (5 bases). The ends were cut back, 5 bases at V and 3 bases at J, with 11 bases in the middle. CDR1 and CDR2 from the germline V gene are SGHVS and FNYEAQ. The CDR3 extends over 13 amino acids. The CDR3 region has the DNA TGTGCCAGCAGCCCAGCCGACAGCTACGAGCAGTACTTC. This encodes CASSPADSYEQYF.